Listed here are 6 T cell receptor beta chains from one sample, sequenced in a study of blood T cell repertoires in COVID-19. Profiling relied on immunoSEQ multiplex PCR, and the TCRdb table lists in-frame clones only, not all of them. The sample consists of about 160,000 clones, 80% of them appearing once. The sequenced sample consisted of PBMCs or T cells enriched from blood (not recorded which). These receptors came from a man between 40 and 49 years old who had recovered from COVID-19.

V is TRBV12-5 and J is TRBJ2-5; 14 nucleotides align to TRBD2. Trimming took 5 bases from V and 1 from J; bases not matched to a gene: 3. The CDR3 totals 16 residues. CDR1 and CDR2 (germline): LGHNT, FRNRAP. Here the CDR3 DNA reads TGTGCTAGTGGTCCCGGACTAGCGGGGGGCCAAGAGACCCAGTACTTC. It translates to CASGPGLAGGQETQYF.

This chain links TRBV7-9 with TRBJ1-1, with D possibly being TRBD1 (5 bases). The CDR3 length is 13 residues. V lost 5 bases and J 4 bases, leaving 11 bases between the germline ends. The germline CDR1 and CDR2 sequences are SEHNR and FQNEAQ (reference sequence). The CDR3 DNA follows: TGTGCCAGCAGCCGGACATTCTCCACTGAAGCTTTCTTT. This gives the protein CASSRTFSTEAFF.

This clone has a handful of counts. J is TRBJ2-5 and V is TRBV28, with 8 bases identical to TRBD1. This CDR3 comprises 14 residues. In germline, CDR1 is MDHEN, CDR2 SYDVKM. With 4 bases clipped from V and 1 base from J, the junction kept 2 bases outside the gene matches. CDR3 region: CASSSGQVQETQYF. CDR3 sequence (DNA): TGTGCCAGCAGTTCGGGACAGGTCCAAGAGACCCAGTACTTC.

The chain carries TRBV18 and TRBJ1-1, with 12 bases matching TRBD1. CDR1 is KGHSH, CDR2 LQKENI, per germline. The CDR3 length is 15 residues. V was clipped by 3 bases and J by 7 bases; unmatched bases: 6. The CDR3 spells CASSPNRDRGLEAFF. CDR3 DNA: TGTGCCAGCTCACCTAATCGGGACAGGGGGCTTGAAGCTTTCTTT.

V gene TRBV19 combines with J gene TRBJ2-7; the D gene is possibly TRBD2 (5 bases). Looked up from germline, CDR1 is LNHDA and CDR2 is SQIVND (reference sequence). The CDR3 totals 11 residues. V was shortened by 10 bases and J by 4 bases, with 11 bases between the two germline ends. CDR3 sequence reads: CATADFYEQYF. In DNA, the CDR3 is TGTGCCACCGCGGACTTTTACGAGCAGTACTTC. The whole variable domain, filled in from reference TRBV19 and TRBJ2-7, reads DGGITQSPKYLFRKEGQNVTLSCEQNLNHDAMYWYRQDPGQGLRLIYYSQIVNDFQKGDIAEGYSVSREKKESFPLTVTSAQKNPTAFYLCATADFYEQYFGPGTRLTVT.

This chain connects TRBV11-3 to TRBJ2-7; 9 nucleotides agree with TRBD1. There are 13 residues in the CDR3. Looked up from germline, CDR1 is SGHNT and CDR2 is YENEEA. Trimming at V came to 8 bases and at J to 5 bases, leaving 7 bases not matched to a gene. In DNA, the CDR3 is TGTGCCAGCTCACCGGGACAGGGTGACGAGCAGTACTTC. Protein: CASSPGQGDEQYF.